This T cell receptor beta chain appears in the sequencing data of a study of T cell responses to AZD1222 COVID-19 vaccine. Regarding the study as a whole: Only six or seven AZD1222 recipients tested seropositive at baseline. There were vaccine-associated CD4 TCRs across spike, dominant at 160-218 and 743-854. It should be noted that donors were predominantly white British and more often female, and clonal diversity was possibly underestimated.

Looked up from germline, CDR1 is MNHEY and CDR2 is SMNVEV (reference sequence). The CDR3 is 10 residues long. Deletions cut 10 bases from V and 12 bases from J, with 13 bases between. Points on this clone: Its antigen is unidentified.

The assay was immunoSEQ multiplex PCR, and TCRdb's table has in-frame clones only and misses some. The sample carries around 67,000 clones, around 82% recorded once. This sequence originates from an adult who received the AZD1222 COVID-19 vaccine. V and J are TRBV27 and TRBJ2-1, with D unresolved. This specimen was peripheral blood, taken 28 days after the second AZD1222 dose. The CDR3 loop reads CANLKVLQFF. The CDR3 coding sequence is TGTGCCAACTTAAAGGTTTTGCAGTTCTTC.